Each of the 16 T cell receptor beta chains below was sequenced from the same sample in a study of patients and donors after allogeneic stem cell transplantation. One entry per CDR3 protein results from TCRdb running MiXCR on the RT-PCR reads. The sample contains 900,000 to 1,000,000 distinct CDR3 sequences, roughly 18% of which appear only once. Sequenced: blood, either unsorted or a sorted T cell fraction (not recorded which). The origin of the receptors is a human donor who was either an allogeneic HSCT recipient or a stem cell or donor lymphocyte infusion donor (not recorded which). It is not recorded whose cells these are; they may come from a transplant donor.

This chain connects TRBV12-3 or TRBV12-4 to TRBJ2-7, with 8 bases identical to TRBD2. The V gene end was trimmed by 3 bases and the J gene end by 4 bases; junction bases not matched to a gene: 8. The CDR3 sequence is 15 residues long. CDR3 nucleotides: TGTGCCAGCAGTTTTAGCGGGACCGGATCTTACGAGCAGTACTTC. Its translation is CASSFSGTGSYEQYF.

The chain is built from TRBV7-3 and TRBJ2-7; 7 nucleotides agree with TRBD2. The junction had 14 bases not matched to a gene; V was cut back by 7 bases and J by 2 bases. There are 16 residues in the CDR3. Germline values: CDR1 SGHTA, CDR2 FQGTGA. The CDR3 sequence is CASTEKGGYWAYEQYF. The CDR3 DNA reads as TGTGCCAGCACCGAAAAGGGAGGGTATTGGGCCTACGAGCAGTACTTC.

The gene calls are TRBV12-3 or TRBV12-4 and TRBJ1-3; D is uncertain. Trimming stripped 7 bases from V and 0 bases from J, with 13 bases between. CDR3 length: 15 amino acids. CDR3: CASTPADHSGNTIYF. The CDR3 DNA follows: TGTGCCAGCACCCCGGCCGACCACTCTGGAAACACCATATATTTT.

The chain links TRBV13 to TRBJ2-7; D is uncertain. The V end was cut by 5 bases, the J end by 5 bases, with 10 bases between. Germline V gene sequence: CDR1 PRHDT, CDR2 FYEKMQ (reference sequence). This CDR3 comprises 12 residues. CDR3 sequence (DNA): TGTGCCAGCAGCCAAACCCTCCACGAGCAGTACTTC. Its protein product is CASSQTLHEQYF. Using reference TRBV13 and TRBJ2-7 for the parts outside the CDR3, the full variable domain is AAGVIQSPRHLIKEKRETATLKCYPIPRHDTVYWYQQGPGQDPQFLISFYEKMQSDKGSIPDRFSAQQFSDYHSELNMSSLELGDSALYFCASSQTLHEQYFGPGTRLTVT.

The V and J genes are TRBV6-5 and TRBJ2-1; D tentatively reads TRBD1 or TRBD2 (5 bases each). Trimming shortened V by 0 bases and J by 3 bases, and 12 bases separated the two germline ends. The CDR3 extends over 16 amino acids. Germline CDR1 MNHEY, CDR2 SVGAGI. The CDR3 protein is CASSYSFRDLYNEQFF. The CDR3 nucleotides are TGTGCCAGCAGTTACTCGTTCAGGGACCTCTACAATGAGCAGTTCTTC.

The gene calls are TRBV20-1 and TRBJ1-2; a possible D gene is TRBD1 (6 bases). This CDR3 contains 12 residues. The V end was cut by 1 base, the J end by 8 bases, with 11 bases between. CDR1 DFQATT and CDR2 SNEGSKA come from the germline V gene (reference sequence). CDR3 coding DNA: TGCAGTGCTAGAGGGGGGCGGGAAGGCTACACCTTC. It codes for CSARGGREGYTF.

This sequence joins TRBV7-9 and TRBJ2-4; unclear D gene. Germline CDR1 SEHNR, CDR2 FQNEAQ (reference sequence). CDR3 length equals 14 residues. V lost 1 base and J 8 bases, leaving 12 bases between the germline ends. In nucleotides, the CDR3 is TGTGCCAGCAGCTTAGTGCCCGGTCGGGACATTCAGTACTTC. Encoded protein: CASSLVPGRDIQYF.

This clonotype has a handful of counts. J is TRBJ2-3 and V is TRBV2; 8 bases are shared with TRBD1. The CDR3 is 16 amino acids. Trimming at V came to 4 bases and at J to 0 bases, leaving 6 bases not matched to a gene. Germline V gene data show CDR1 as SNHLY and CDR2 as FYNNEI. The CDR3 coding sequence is TGTGCCAGCAGTGCCAGGACAGGGAGGAGCACAGATACGCAGTATTTT. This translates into CASSARTGRSTDTQYF.

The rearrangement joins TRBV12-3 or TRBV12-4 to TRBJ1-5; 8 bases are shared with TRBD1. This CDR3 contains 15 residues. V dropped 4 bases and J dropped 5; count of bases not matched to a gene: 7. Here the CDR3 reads CASSSPDRVYQPQHF. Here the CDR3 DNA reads TGTGCCAGCAGTTCGCCGGACAGGGTGTATCAGCCCCAGCATTTT.

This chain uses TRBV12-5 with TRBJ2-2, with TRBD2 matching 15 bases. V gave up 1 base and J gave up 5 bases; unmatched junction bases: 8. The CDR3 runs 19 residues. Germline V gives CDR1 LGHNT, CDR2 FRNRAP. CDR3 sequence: CASGLGKGLAGGHTGELFF. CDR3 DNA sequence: TGTGCTAGTGGTTTGGGAAAAGGACTAGCGGGAGGGCATACCGGGGAGCTGTTTTTT.

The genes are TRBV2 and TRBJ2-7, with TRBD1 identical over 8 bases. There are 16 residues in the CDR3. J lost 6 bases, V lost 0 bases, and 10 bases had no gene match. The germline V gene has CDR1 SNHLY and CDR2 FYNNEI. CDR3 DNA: TGTGCCAGCAGTGAAGCGATGCGGACAGGGCAATTCGAGCAGTACTTC. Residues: CASSEAMRTGQFEQYF. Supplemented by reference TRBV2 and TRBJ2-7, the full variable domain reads EPEVTQTPSHQVTQMGQEVILRCVPISNHLYFYWYRQILGQKVEFLVSFYNNEISEKSEIFDDQFSVERPDGSNFTLKIRSTKLEDSAMYFCASSEAMRTGQFEQYFGPGTRLTVT.

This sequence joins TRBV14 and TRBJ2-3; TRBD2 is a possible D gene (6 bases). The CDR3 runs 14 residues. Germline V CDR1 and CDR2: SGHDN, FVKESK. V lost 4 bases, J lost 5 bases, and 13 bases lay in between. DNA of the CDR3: TGTGCCAGCAGCCCGAGGGTCGGGGGAGATACGCAGTATTTT. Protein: CASSPRVGGDTQYF.

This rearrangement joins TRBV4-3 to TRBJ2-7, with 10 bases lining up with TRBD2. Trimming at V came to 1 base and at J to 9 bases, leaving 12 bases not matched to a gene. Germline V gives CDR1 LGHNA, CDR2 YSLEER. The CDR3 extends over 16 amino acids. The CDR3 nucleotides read TGCGCCAGCAGCCAAGGAGTGTCTAGCGGGGGAGAAAGGCAGTACTTC. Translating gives CASSQGVSSGGERQYF.

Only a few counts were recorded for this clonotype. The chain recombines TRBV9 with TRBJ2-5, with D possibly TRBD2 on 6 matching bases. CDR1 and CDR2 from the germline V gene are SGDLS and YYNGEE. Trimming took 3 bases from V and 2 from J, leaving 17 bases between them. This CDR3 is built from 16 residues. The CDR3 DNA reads TGTGCCAGCAGCGCTCAATCCGGGACTGCTCAAGAGACCCAGTACTTC. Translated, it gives CASSAQSGTAQETQYF.

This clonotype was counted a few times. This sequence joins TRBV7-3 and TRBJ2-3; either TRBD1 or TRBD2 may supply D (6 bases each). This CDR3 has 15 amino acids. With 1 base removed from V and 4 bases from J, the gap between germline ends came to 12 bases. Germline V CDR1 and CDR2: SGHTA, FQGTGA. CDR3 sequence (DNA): TGTGCCAGCAGCTTAATCCGGAGGGGGGCAGATACGCAGTATTTT. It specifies CASSLIRRGADTQYF.

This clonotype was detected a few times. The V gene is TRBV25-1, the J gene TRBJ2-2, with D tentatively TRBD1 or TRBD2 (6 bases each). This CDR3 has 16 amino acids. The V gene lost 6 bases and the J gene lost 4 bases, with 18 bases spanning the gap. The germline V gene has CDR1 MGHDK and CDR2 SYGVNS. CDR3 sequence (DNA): TGTGCCAGCAGCGCGGGCCGGGGGCGCGGCACCGGGGAGCTGTTTTTT. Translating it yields CASSAGRGRGTGELFF.